The 21 T cell receptor beta chains given below trace back to one sample, sequenced in a study of PD-L1 blockade in urothelial cancer. Measured with immunoSEQ multiplex PCR; TCRdb has only the in-frame clones, and not every one. The sample holds tens of thousands of clones, roughly 90% seen once. As to time point: peripheral blood 6 weeks after treatment start. The sequenced sample was PBMCs, obtained around atezolizumab (anti-PD-L1) treatment. These TCRs come from a woman older than 75 with urothelial cancer.

This rearrangement joins TRBV5-6 to TRBJ2-2; TRBD2 might be the D (5 bases). Germline V CDR1 and CDR2: SGHDT, YYEEEE. V lost 4 bases, J lost 7 bases, and 14 bases lay in between. This CDR3 has 14 amino acids. The CDR3 is CASSLWAGSGELFF. The CDR3 nucleotides read TGTGCCAGCAGCCTATGGGCTGGGAGCGGGGAGCTGTTTTTT.

The chain uses TRBV7-9 and TRBJ2-2; tentatively, D is TRBD1 (5 bases). The V gene's germline CDR1 is SEHNR and CDR2 FQNEAQ (reference sequence). With 3 bases removed from V and 1 base from J, the gap between germline ends came to 9 bases. This CDR3 region has 15 residues. CDR3 amino acids: CASSFGQGNTGELFF. CDR3 bases: TGTGCCAGCAGCTTTGGGCAGGGGAACACCGGGGAGCTGTTTTTT. Based on the CDR3 plus reference TRBV7-9 and TRBJ2-2, the full variable domain is DTGVSQNPRHKITKRGQNVTFRCDPISEHNRLYWYRQTLGQGPEFLTYFQNEAQLEKSRLLSDRFSAERPKGSFSTLEIQRTEQGDSAMYLCASSFGQGNTGELFFGEGSRLTVL.

The rearrangement joins TRBV10-3 to TRBJ2-3; 11 bases fit TRBD2. This CDR3 is 16 amino acids long. In germline, CDR1 is ENHRY, CDR2 SYGVKD. The J segment lost 3 bases and the V segment lost 3 bases, leaving 5 bases of the junction unmatched. The CDR3 reads CAISDTSGSRTDTQYF. In nucleotides, the CDR3 is TGTGCCATCAGTGATACTAGCGGGAGTAGAACAGATACGCAGTATTTT.

The chain is built from TRBV6-6 and TRBJ2-7; possible D gene TRBD1, 5 bases. This CDR3 region has 13 residues. CDR1 is MNHNY and CDR2 is SVGAGI in the germline V gene (reference sequence). V lost 0 bases and J 3 bases, leaving 6 bases between the germline ends. CDR3 nucleotide sequence: TGTGCCAGCAGTTACTCGACAGACTACGAGCAGTACTTC. Encoded protein: CASSYSTDYEQYF.

This chain joins TRBV27 and TRBJ1-2, with D maybe TRBD1 (6 bases). The V and J ends lost 6 bases and 2 bases respectively, with 28 bases between them. Germline V gives CDR1 MNHEY, CDR2 SMNVEV (reference sequence). CDR3 size: 19 residues. CDR3 amino acids: CASSTRSGATSPHNYGYTF. The CDR3 bases are TGTGCCAGCAGCACCCGTTCAGGGGCGACTAGCCCGCACAACTATGGCTACACCTTC.

This chain uses TRBV6-1 with TRBJ1-1, with D perhaps matching TRBD1 (5 bases). Germline CDR1 reads MNHNS; CDR2 reads SASEGT. This CDR3 is built from 15 residues. Trimming pared 3 bases from V and 4 bases from J, leaving 15 bases between. The CDR3 coding sequence is TGTGCCAGCAGTGAGGCGACGGGGGTCGGCACTGAAGCTTTCTTT. It encodes CASSEATGVGTEAFF.

The chain uses TRBV29-1 and TRBJ2-5, with TRBD1 matching over 9 bases. The V gene's germline CDR1 is SQVTM and CDR2 ANQGSEA. There are 12 residues in the CDR3. V lost 6 bases and J lost 5; bases outside the gene matches: 4. The CDR3 is CSVHRGRETQYF. The CDR3 DNA reads as TGCAGCGTACACAGGGGGCGCGAGACCCAGTACTTC.

The chain uses TRBV7-8 and TRBJ2-2; 8 bases match TRBD1. V trimming: 6 bases; J trimming: 3 bases; junction bases outside the gene matches: 9. Germline CDR1 and CDR2: SGHVS and FQNEAQ. This CDR3 is built from 16 residues. CDR3 sequence reads: CASRKAGGIDTGELFF. Here the CDR3 DNA reads TGTGCCAGCAGGAAAGCAGGGGGCATCGACACCGGGGAGCTGTTTTTT.

The CDR3 here is CASSYSGKPPGEQYF. CDR3 coding DNA: TGTGCCAGCAGTTACTCAGGGAAGCCCCCGGGGGAGCAGTACTTC. The chain carries TRBV6-5 and TRBJ2-7; D is possibly TRBD2 (5 bases). Germline values: CDR1 MNHEY, CDR2 SVGAGI. Between the trimmed V and J ends, which lost 0 bases and 7 bases, there was a span of 16 bases. The CDR3 covers 15 residues.

The gene calls are TRBV9 and TRBJ2-1; the match to TRBD2 covers 7 bases. The V gene's germline CDR1 is SGDLS and CDR2 YYNGEE. The junction had 5 bases not matched to a gene; V was cut back by 0 bases and J by 2 bases. The CDR3 totals 16 residues. DNA of the CDR3: TGTGCCAGCAGCGTAGGGGGGGGAGGGCCCTACAATGAGCAGTTCTTC. Translated: CASSVGGGGPYNEQFF.

The gene calls are TRBV7-3 and TRBJ2-2; TRBD2 matches at 11 bases. Germline-derived CDR1 and CDR2 are SGHTA and FQGTGA. The CDR3 contains 19 residues. J gave up 0 bases and V 5 bases, and 11 bases lay outside the gene matches. The CDR3: CASSPRGGTSGANTGELFF. CDR3 nucleotides: TGTGCCAGCAGCCCGAGGGGGGGGACTAGCGGCGCGAACACCGGGGAGCTGTTTTTT.

The chain recombines TRBV7-9 with TRBJ2-3; TRBD2 aligns across 13 bases. The J segment lost 1 base and the V segment lost 3 bases, leaving 7 bases of the junction unmatched. The CDR3 has 18 residues. From germline, CDR1 is SEHNR and CDR2 FQNEAQ (reference sequence). CDR3 coding DNA: TGTGCCAGCAGCTTCCGTAGACTAGCGGGAGGCGGCACAGATACGCAGTATTTT. Translated, it gives CASSFRRLAGGGTDTQYF.

The V and J genes are TRBV7-8 and TRBJ1-5, with D perhaps TRBD1 (6 bases). V shed 5 bases and J shed 6 bases, with 17 bases lying between them. This CDR3 has 15 residues. Germline V gene sequence: CDR1 SGHVS, CDR2 FQNEAQ. The DNA of the CDR3 is TGTGCCAGCAGCCCGCAGTCAGGGGCGGCTCAGCCCCAGCATTTT. This translates into CASSPQSGAAQPQHF. Based on the CDR3 plus reference TRBV7-8 and TRBJ1-5, the full variable domain is GAGVSQSPRYKVAKRGQDVALRCDPISGHVSLFWYQQALGQGPEFLTYFQNEAQLDKSGLPSDRFFAERPEGSVSTLKIQRTQQEDSAVYLCASSPQSGAAQPQHFGDGTRLSIL.

This clone has only one observation. This chain connects TRBV7-2 to TRBJ1-1, with D uncertain. Trimming left V 1 base short and J 1 base short, with 10 bases between. Germline V CDR1 and CDR2: SGHTA, FQGNSA. The CDR3 runs 15 residues. The CDR3 DNA is TGTGCCAGCAGCTTAGGGGCTGGGTGGAACACTGAAGCTTTCTTT. Translation: CASSLGAGWNTEAFF.

This chain links TRBV7-9 with TRBJ1-1; D is uncertain. CDR3 length: 15 amino acids. The V and J ends lost 5 bases and 3 bases respectively, with 16 bases between them. The V gene's germline CDR1 is SEHNR and CDR2 FQNEAQ (reference sequence). The DNA for the CDR3 is TGTGCCAGCAGCCGGGGTACAACAGCGGACACTGAAGCTTTCTTT. Translating it yields CASSRGTTADTEAFF.

V usage is TRBV27 and J usage is TRBJ2-7; TRBD1 matches at 9 bases. CDR3 size: 12 residues. CDR1 and CDR2 from the germline V gene are MNHEY and SMNVEV (reference sequence). The J segment lost 4 bases and the V segment lost 8 bases, leaving 3 bases of the junction unmatched. DNA of the CDR3: TGTGCCAGCGCACAGGGGGCTTACGAGCAGTACTTC. Translating it yields CASAQGAYEQYF.

This chain uses TRBV11-2 with TRBJ1-1; D unclear. Germline V gene lookup returns CDR1 SGHAT and CDR2 FQNNGV. V gave up 5 bases and J gave up 8 bases, with 12 bases separating them. The CDR3 sequence is 12 residues long. The CDR3 region has the DNA TGTGCCAGCAGCCCCGGCGGCCTGGAAGCTTTCTTT. It yields the protein CASSPGGLEAFF.

The chain joins TRBV2 to TRBJ2-3; 15 bases align to TRBD2. Losses at the gene ends were 9 bases for V and 3 bases for J; bases not matched to a gene: 10. The CDR3 is made up of 17 amino acids. The germline V gene has CDR1 SNHLY and CDR2 FYNNEI. DNA for the CDR3: TGTGCCAGTAGGACTAGCGGGAGGGCCGGTGGGACAGATACGCAGTATTTT. This gives the protein CASRTSGRAGGTDTQYF.

There are a few counts of this clone. V gene TRBV29-1 combines with J gene TRBJ2-7, with 7 bases lining up with TRBD1. The V gene's germline CDR1 is SQVTM and CDR2 ANQGSEA. Germline trimming cut 1 base from V and 1 base from J; bases unmatched to any gene: 7. This CDR3 region has 15 residues. The CDR3 here is CSVEGRDSESYEQYF. Written as DNA, the CDR3 is TGCAGCGTTGAAGGCCGGGACAGTGAGTCCTACGAGCAGTACTTC.

This clone was seen just once. CDR3 nucleotides: TGTGCCAGCAGCTTCTGGTACAGGGGCCCCTCGAACACCGGGGAGCTGTTTTTT. As protein: CASSFWYRGPSNTGELFF. The chain uses TRBV11-2 and TRBJ2-2, with 7 nucleotides matching TRBD1. With 3 bases clipped from V and 0 bases from J, the junction kept 10 bases outside the gene matches. There are 18 residues in the CDR3. Germline CDR1 reads SGHAT; CDR2 reads FQNNGV.

This clone was detected a few times. This chain connects TRBV10-3 to TRBJ1-3; 10 bases fit TRBD1. This CDR3 contains 18 residues. V was clipped by 0 bases and J by 0 bases; unmatched bases: 5. Germline CDR1 and CDR2: ENHRY and SYGVKD. The CDR3 loop is CAISESPGQGISGNTIYF. For the CDR3, the DNA is TGTGCCATCAGTGAGTCCCCGGGACAGGGGATCTCTGGAAACACCATATATTTT.